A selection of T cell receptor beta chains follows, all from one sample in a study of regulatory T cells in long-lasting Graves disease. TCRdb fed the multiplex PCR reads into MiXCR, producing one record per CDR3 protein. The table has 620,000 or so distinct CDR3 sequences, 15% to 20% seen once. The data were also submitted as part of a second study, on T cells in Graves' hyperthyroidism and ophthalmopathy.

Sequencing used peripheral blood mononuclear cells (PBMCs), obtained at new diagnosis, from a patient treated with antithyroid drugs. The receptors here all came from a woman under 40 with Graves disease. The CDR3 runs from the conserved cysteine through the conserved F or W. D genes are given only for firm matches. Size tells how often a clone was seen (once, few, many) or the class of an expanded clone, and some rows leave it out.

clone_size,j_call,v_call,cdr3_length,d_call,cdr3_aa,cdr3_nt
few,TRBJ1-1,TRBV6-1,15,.,CASRGTGTPNTEAFF,TGTGCCAGCAGAGGAACCGGGACACCGAACACTGAAGCTTTCTTT
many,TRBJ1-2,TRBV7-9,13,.,CASSLGDFYGYTF,TGTGCCAGCAGCCTGGGGGACTTCTATGGCTACACCTTC
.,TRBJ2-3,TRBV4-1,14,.,CASSQVGLTDTQYF,TGCGCCAGCAGCCAAGTGGGCCTTACAGATACGCAGTATTTT
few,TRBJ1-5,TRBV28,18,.,CASSLSIGDGYSNQPQHF,TGTGCCAGCAGTTTATCCATTGGGGATGGCTATAGCAATCAGCCCCAGCATTTT
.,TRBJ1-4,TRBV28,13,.,CASSPTRYEKLFF,TGTGCCAGCAGCCCCACCCGATATGAAAAACTGTTTTTT
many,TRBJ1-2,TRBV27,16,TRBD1,CASRGTGWGESYGYTF,TGTGCCAGCAGGGGGACAGGGTGGGGGGAGAGCTATGGCTACACCTTC
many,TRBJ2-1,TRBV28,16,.,CASSLWGRQAGNEQFF,TGTGCCAGCAGTTTATGGGGTAGGCAGGCGGGCAATGAGCAGTTCTTC
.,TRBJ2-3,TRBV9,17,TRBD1,CASSVAGDDRVGDTQYF,TGTGCCAGCAGCGTAGCTGGGGATGACAGGGTTGGAGATACGCAGTATTTT
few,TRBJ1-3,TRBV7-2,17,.,CASSPGGVGRVGNTIYF,TGTGCCAGCAGCCCCGGGGGGGTGGGCAGGGTTGGAAACACCATATATTTT
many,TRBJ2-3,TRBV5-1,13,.,CASSFTSADTQYF,TGCGCCAGCAGCTTTACTTCGGCAGATACGCAGTATTTT
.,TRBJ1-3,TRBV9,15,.,CASSVGRDSGNTIYF,TGTGCCAGCAGCGTAGGAAGAGACTCTGGAAACACCATATATTTT
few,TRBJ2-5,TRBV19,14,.,CASSITASQETQYF,TGTGCCAGTAGTATTACGGCAAGTCAAGAGACCCAGTACTTC
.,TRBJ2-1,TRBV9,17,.,CASSVDPGASGLNEQFF,TGTGCCAGCAGCGTAGACCCAGGGGCTAGCGGACTCAATGAGCAGTTCTTC
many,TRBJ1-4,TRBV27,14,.,CASAYRDVSEKLFF,TGTGCCAGCGCCTACAGGGACGTTAGTGAAAAACTGTTTTTT
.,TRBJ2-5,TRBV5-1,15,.,CASSLIGRDQETQYF,TGCGCCAGCAGCTTGATTGGGCGGGACCAAGAGACCCAGTACTTC
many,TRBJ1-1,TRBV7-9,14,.,CASSSWTENTEAFF,TGTGCCAGCAGCTCGTGGACAGAGAACACTGAAGCTTTCTTT
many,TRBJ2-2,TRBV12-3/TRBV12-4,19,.,CASSHDSGQTGDRTGELFF,TGTGCCAGCAGTCACGACTCCGGACAGACGGGAGATCGGACCGGGGAGCTGTTTTTT
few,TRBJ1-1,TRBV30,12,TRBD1,CAWKEDRSRAFF,TGTGCCTGGAAAGAGGACAGGTCTCGAGCTTTCTTT
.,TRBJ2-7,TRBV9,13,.,CASSVSDGYEQYF,TGTGCCAGCAGCGTAAGTGACGGCTACGAGCAGTACTTC
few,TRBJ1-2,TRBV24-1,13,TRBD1,CATSDPGGGGYTF,TGTGCCACCAGTGATCCAGGGGGCGGTGGCTACACCTTC
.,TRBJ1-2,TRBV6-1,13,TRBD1,CASRDRDNYGYTF,TGTGCCAGCCGGGACAGGGATAACTATGGCTACACCTTC
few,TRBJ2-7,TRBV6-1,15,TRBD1,CASSERGTGVNEQYF,TGTGCCAGCAGTGAACGAGGGACAGGGGTAAACGAGCAGTACTTC
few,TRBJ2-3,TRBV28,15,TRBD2,CASISPGGGADTQYF,TGTGCCAGCATTTCCCCGGGGGGGGGGGCAGATACGCAGTATTTT
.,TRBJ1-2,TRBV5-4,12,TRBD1,CASSPDRALDTF,TGTGCCAGCAGCCCGGACAGGGCGTTAGACACCTTC
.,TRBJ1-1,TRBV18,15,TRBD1,CASSPLQGAGTEAFF,TGTGCCAGCTCACCACTTCAGGGGGCGGGAACTGAAGCTTTCTTT
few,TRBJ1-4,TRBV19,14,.,CASRIVISNEKLFF,TGTGCCAGTAGGATCGTCATCTCTAATGAAAAACTGTTTTTT
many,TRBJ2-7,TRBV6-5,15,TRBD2,CASSYSIAGGGEQYF,TGTGCCAGCAGTTACTCGATAGCGGGAGGAGGAGAGCAGTACTTC
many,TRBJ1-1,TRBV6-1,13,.,CASRLGQNTEAFF,TGTGCCAGCAGGCTAGGACAGAACACTGAAGCTTTCTTT
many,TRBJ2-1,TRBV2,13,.,CATKTSSYNEQFF,TGTGCCACCAAGACTAGTTCCTACAATGAGCAGTTCTTC
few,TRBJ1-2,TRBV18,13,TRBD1,CASSPDRANGYTF,TGTGCCAGCTCACCGGACAGGGCAAATGGCTACACCTTC
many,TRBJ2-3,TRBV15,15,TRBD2,CATSRPGLASDTQYF,TGTGCCACCAGCAGGCCGGGACTAGCCTCAGATACGCAGTATTTT
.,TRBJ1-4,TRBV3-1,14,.,CASSSGGFGEKLFF,TGTGCCAGCAGCAGCGGGGGATTCGGTGAAAAACTGTTTTTT
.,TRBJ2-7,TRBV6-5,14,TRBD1,CASSYSGQVNEQYF,TGTGCCAGCAGTTACTCGGGACAGGTTAACGAGCAGTACTTC
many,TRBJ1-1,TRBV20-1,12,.,CSAVEPGTEAFF,TGCAGTGCTGTAGAGCCCGGGACTGAAGCTTTCTTT
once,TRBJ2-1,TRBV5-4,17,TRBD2,CASSQSTSGRSYNEQFF,TGTGCCAGCAGCCAGTCAACTAGCGGGAGATCTTACAATGAGCAGTTCTTC
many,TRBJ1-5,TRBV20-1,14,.,CSAIAGNSNQPQHF,TGCAGTGCTATAGCGGGCAATAGCAATCAGCCCCAGCATTTT
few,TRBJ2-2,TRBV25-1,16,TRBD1,CASSEYGTGGTGELFF,TGTGCCAGCAGTGAATATGGGACAGGGGGCACCGGGGAGCTGTTTTTT
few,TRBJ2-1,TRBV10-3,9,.,CARQRTQFF,TGTGCCAGACAGCGAACTCAGTTCTTC
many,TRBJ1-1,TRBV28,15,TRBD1,CASSTGQGTNTEAFF,TGTGCCAGCAGTACAGGACAGGGGACCAACACTGAAGCTTTCTTT
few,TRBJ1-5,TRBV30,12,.,CAWNRVGQPQHF,TGTGCCTGGAACAGGGTAGGACAGCCCCAGCATTTT
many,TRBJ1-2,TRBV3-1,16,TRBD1,CASSQRPGQGNYGYTF,TGTGCCAGCAGCCAACGACCGGGACAGGGAAACTATGGCTACACCTTC
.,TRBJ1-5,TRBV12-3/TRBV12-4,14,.,CASRDSTGNQPQHF,TGTGCCAGCAGAGACAGTACGGGCAATCAGCCCCAGCATTTT
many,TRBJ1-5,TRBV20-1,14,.,CSAIRVDGNQPQHF,TGCAGTGCTATTAGGGTGGATGGCAATCAGCCCCAGCATTTT
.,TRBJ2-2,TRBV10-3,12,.,CAIRPGTGELFF,TGTGCCATCAGACCAGGCACCGGGGAGCTGTTTTTT
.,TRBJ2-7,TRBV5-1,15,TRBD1,CASSSWTGTSYEQYF,TGCGCCAGCAGCTCTTGGACAGGTACCTCCTACGAGCAGTACTTC
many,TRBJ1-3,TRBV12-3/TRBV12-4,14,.,CASTWDNSGNTIYF,TGTGCCAGCACCTGGGACAACTCTGGAAACACCATATATTTT
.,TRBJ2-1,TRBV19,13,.,CASTWGQGYEQFF,TGTGCCAGTACTTGGGGGCAGGGGTATGAGCAGTTCTTC
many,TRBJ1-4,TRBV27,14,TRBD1,CASSSLTGDEKLFF,TGTGCCAGCAGTTCCTTGACAGGGGATGAAAAACTGTTTTTT
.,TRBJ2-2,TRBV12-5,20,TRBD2,CASGSSLTSGRKWNTGELFF,TGTGCTAGTGGTTCCTCATTGACTAGCGGGAGGAAATGGAACACCGGGGAGCTGTTTTTT
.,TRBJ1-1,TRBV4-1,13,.,CASSQEEDTEAFF,TGCGCCAGCAGCCAAGAAGAGGACACTGAAGCTTTCTTT
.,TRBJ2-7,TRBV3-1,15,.,CASSQDRGRLYEQYF,TGTGCCAGCAGCCAAGATCGGGGGCGTCTCTACGAGCAGTACTTC